The 2 T cell receptor gamma chains below all came from one sample that was sequenced in a study of Vδ1+ human thymocytes. Extracted RNA was reverse transcribed into cDNA. The CDR3 regions were amplified by multiplex PCR from V-gene primers to a constant-region primer. TCRdb reapplied CATT to the multiplex PCR reads. The top ten hold under 2% of the sample, which has roughly 30,000 gamma-chain clones, about a fifth seen once. Findings and limits, study-wide: Thymic TRG and TRD repertoires appeared highly polyclonal, with Gaussian CDR3 length distributions.

These receptors have no known antigen. The sequenced sample was Vdelta1+ gamma-delta thymocytes from the thymus. Subset defined: FACS-sorted CD3+ TCRalphabeta- TCRVdelta1+ TCRVdelta2- thymocytes. The source of these receptors is a boy under two years old who had congenital heart surgery.

The sample holds a few counts of this clone. J is TRGJ1 or TRGJ2 and V is TRGV8. Germline lookup yields CDR1 VENAVY and CDR2 YDSYNSRV. The CDR3 contains 15 residues. The J segment lost 2 bases and the V segment lost 2 bases, leaving 9 bases of the junction unmatched. The DNA for the CDR3 is TGTGCCACCTGGGATAACGCGACGGATTATTATAAGAAACTCTTT. Protein sequence: CATWDNATDYYKKLF.

This clone was seen only a few times. V is TRGV9 and J is TRGJ1 or TRGJ2. This CDR3 is 12 amino acids long. Germline loops: CDR1 GITISATS, CDR2 ISYDGTV (reference sequence). J gave up 7 bases and V 3 bases, and 6 bases lay outside the gene matches. CDR3 amino acids: CALWESRYKKLF. In DNA form, the CDR3 reads TGTGCCTTGTGGGAGAGTCGGTATAAGAAACTCTTT.